This TCR beta chain is from a study of blood T cell repertoires in COVID-19 (dated by TCRdb to 2018 to 2020). The study in broad terms: Collaborator samples came from the United States, Italy and Spain and covered acute and convalescent phases of COVID-19. A freely available public database, intended as a resource for researchers studying the immune response to SARS-CoV-2, is where the repertoires were released. The prospective study material was composed of cDNA or gDNA derived from T cells, B-cell-depleted T cells, or PBMCs. Nearly every sample came with metadata listing a de-identified subject ID, COVID-19 status, age in years and sex. Deeply sampled blood TCRbeta repertoires from subjects exposed to, actively infected with, or recovered from COVID-19 were included in the dataset. HLA class I and class II types, where available, came from metadata supplied by the sample provider rather than from assay-based typing. The samples were drawn from two sources: the first 160 participants of the ongoing ImmuneRACE study, and 1,000 to 1,500 subjects contributed by 6 global collaborators. The full study reports these points: The amount of clinical and demographic metadata varied by source and participant and was provided uncurated.

The CDR3 numbers 15 residues from cysteine through phenylalanine. Here the CDR3 DNA is all that survives: 45 bases in frame from base 1. The germline V gene (reference sequence) sets CDR1 to SEHNR and CDR2 to FQNEAQ. The V and J ends are trimmed by 5 bases and 0 bases, leaving 11 bases between them. This clone appeared a single time. Its recognized antigen is unknown. Base qualities are not at hand, and no much larger clone is one base apart. The immunoSEQ Assay, a bias-controlled multiplex PCR, was used to amplify TCRbeta CDR3 regions from genomic DNA. The study's own analysis went as follows. The number of nucleated cells in each sample was estimated by amplification of reference gene primers within the assay. To quantify the absolute abundance of each unique TCRbeta CDR3 rearrangement, sequence reads were collapsed and filtered. For each sample, productive Simpson clonality was calculated as the square root of Simpson's diversity index across productive rearrangements. TCRdb holds this immuneACCESS table with in-frame rearrangements only. Some clones are missing; in checked studies, unresolved V genes explain under half, and the rest has no known cause. V and J calls and clone size are as listed in that table; D and trimming were resolved from the DNA. The sample table holds 150,000 or so clones, of which more than 90% were seen once. The biggest ten clones account for roughly 0.56% of the sample.

The collaborating institutions used their own protocols to collect whole blood in K2EDTA tubes. For TCRbeta analysis, collaborators shipped samples in one of three forms: frozen whole blood, isolated PBMCs, or DNA extracted from either of those sample types. This sequence uses TRBV7-9 and TRBJ2-1; TRBD1 is a weak D gene call, 5 bases matching. Material: peripheral blood. The TCR sequence derives from a man aged 45-60 years with acute or convalescent COVID-19. The DNA sequence reads TGTGCCAGCAGCCGCCGGACACTCTCCTACAATGAGCAGTTCTTC. This gives the protein CASSRRTLSYNEQFF.